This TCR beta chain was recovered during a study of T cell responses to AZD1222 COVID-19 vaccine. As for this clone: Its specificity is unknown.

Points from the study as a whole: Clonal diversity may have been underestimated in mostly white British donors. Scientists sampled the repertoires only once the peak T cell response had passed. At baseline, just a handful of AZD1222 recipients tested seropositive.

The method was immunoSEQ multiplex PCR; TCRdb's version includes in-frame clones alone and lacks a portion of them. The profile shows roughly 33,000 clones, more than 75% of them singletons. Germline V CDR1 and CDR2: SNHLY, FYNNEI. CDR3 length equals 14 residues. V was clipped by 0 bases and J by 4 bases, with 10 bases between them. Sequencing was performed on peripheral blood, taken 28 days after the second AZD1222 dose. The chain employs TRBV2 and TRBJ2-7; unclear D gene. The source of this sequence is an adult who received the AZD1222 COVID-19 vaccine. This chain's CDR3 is CASSEAGQRYEQYF. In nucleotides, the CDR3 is TGTGCCAGCAGTGAAGCAGGTCAAAGGTACGAGCAGTACTTC. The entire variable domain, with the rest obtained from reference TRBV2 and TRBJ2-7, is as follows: EPEVTQTPSHQVTQMGQEVILRCVPISNHLYFYWYRQILGQKVEFLVSFYNNEISEKSEIFDDQFSVERPDGSNFTLKIRSTKLEDSAMYFCASSEAGQRYEQYFGPGTRLTVT.